This T cell receptor (beta chain) was found in a study of glioma-infiltrating T cells. Study-level findings and limits: Only very few CDR3 sequences appeared in both tissue and blood.

Points on this clonotype: Its antigen is undetermined. A much larger clonotype is one base distant, so this may be a read error.

The CDR3 is 13 amino acids. Looked up from germline, CDR1 is SNHLY and CDR2 is FYNNEI. Amplification of TCR alpha and beta CDR3 regions from RNA used iRepertoire nested multiplex PCR. Input was roughly 85-400 ng of tissue mRNA or PBMC total RNA. Via MiXCR, TCRdb re-called the multiplex PCR reads, giving one row per CDR3 protein. The sample has some 160,000 distinct CDR3 sequences; around 42% are singletons. The sequenced material came from glioma tissue, nonneoplastic brain tissue, or PBMCs (not recorded which). The origin of this receptor is a human donor with low-grade glioma or glioblastoma, undergoing nonglioma brain surgery, or in good health (not recorded which). The chain uses TRBV2 and TRBJ2-1; D uncertain. CDR3 bases: TGTGCCAGCAGCTCGATAGCCTACAATGAGCAGCTCTTC. Protein product: CASSSIAYNEQLF. The entire variable domain, with the rest obtained from reference TRBV2 and TRBJ2-1, is as follows: EPEVTQTPSHQVTQMGQEVILRCVPISNHLYFYWYRQILGQKVEFLVSFYNNEISEKSEIFDDQFSVERPDGSNFTLKIRSTKLEDSAMYFCASSSIAYNEQLFGPGTRLTVL.